One sample yielded the 29 T cell receptor beta chains listed below, sequenced in a study of long-term antiretroviral therapy in people with HIV. Running of the v3.0 immunoSEQ assay took place at survey level. This table comes from immunoSEQ multiplex PCR, and its TCRdb copy is limited to in-frame clones, with some not included. Here the sample spans about 30,000 clones, around 78% being singletons. The source material was unsorted PBMCs, sampled 1.5 years before starting antiretroviral therapy. Receptors were obtained from a young man with HIV.

The rearrangement uses TRBV6-6 and TRBJ2-3, with D possibly TRBD1 on 5 matching bases. Germline loops: CDR1 MNHNY, CDR2 SVGAGI (reference sequence). This CDR3 region has 13 residues. V lost 0 bases and J 5 bases, leaving 6 bases between the germline ends. The CDR3 DNA reads TGTGCCAGCAGTTACTCCCAGGGAGATACGCAGTATTTT. Translation gives CASSYSQGDTQYF.

This rearrangement joins TRBV5-4 to TRBJ2-5, with D perhaps matching TRBD1 (6 bases). CDR1 is SGHNT and CDR2 is YYREEE in the germline V gene (reference sequence). Trimming shortened V by 0 bases and J by 6 bases, and 12 bases separated the two germline ends. The CDR3 has 14 amino acids. CDR3 sequence reads: CASSLDVGAKTQYF. Here the CDR3 DNA reads TGTGCCAGCAGCTTGGACGTGGGGGCGAAGACCCAGTACTTC.

The gene calls are TRBV6-5 and TRBJ2-5, with TRBD1 identical over 7 bases. This CDR3 comprises 14 residues. The germline CDR1 and CDR2 sequences are MNHEY and SVGAGI. V lost 6 bases to trimming and J lost 4 bases; unmatched junction nucleotides: 8. CDR3 loop: CASSGTALRETQYF. In DNA form, the CDR3 reads TGTGCCAGCAGCGGGACAGCCCTACGAGAGACCCAGTACTTC.

The V gene is TRBV7-8, the J gene TRBJ2-5; 7 bases line up with TRBD2. V trimming: 2 bases; J trimming: 0 bases; junction bases outside the gene matches: 12. The V gene's germline CDR1 is SGHVS and CDR2 FQNEAQ. This CDR3 comprises 18 residues. The DNA of the CDR3 is TGTGCCAGCAGCTTAAGAAGCGGGATTAAAAAGTACCAAGAGACCCAGTACTTC. Its protein product is CASSLRSGIKKYQETQYF.

The rearrangement joins TRBV6-5 to TRBJ1-2; 8 nucleotides line up with TRBD1. Trimming took 4 bases from V and 4 from J; bases not matched to a gene: 11. Germline CDR1 is MNHEY and CDR2 is SVGAGI. This CDR3 spans 16 amino acids. CDR3 amino acids: CASSFEESRGPYGYTF. Here the CDR3 DNA reads TGTGCCAGCAGTTTCGAGGAGTCCAGGGGGCCCTATGGCTACACCTTC.

The rearrangement joins TRBV5-4 to TRBJ2-3; TRBD2 might be the D (5 bases). Germline V gives CDR1 SGHNT, CDR2 YYREEE (reference sequence). Trimming took 1 base from V and 1 from J, leaving 10 bases between them. The CDR3 has 15 residues. CDR3 in DNA: TGTGCCAGCAGCTTGATCGGGGTCCGCACAGATACGCAGTATTTT. This encodes CASSLIGVRTDTQYF.

The chain joins TRBV7-2 to TRBJ2-7; D possibly corresponds to TRBD2 (5 bases). Trimming left V 2 bases short and J 5 bases short, with 7 bases between. The CDR3 loop spans 12 amino acids. CDR1 is SGHTA, CDR2 FQGNSA, per germline. Written as DNA, the CDR3 is TGTGCCAGCAGCTTATCGGGGAACGAGCAGTACTTC. This codes for CASSLSGNEQYF. The full variable domain, its missing parts supplied by reference TRBV7-2 and TRBJ2-7, is GAGVSQSPSNKVTEKGKDVELRCDPISGHTALYWYRQSLGQGLEFLIYFQGNSAPDKSGLPSDRFSAERTGGSVSTLTIQRTQQEDSAVYLCASSLSGNEQYFGPGTRLTVT.

The rearrangement uses TRBV4-3 and TRBJ2-4, with D perhaps TRBD2 (5 bases). Between the trimmed V and J ends, which lost 4 bases and 5 bases, there was a span of 24 bases. The germline CDR1 and CDR2 sequences are LGHNA and YSLEER. The CDR3 runs to 18 residues. The CDR3 nucleotides read TGCGCCAGCAGCCTAACCTTCGTGGGAGAGGGTGGGCAAAACATTCAGTACTTC. Its protein is CASSLTFVGEGGQNIQYF.

This clone was recorded only once. The chain recombines TRBV13 with TRBJ1-1; tentative D call: TRBD1 (6 bases). V lost 4 bases, J lost 0 bases, and 15 bases lay in between. Germline loops: CDR1 PRHDT, CDR2 FYEKMQ (reference sequence). This CDR3 is built from 16 residues. CDR3 protein: CASSSLAGTMNTEAFF. CDR3 DNA: TGTGCCAGCAGCTCACTCGCCGGGACAATGAACACTGAAGCTTTCTTT.

The chain recombines TRBV6-5 with TRBJ1-6; 8 nucleotides match TRBD1. The CDR3 is made up of 14 amino acids. The trim removed 6 bases at V and 7 bases at J, leaving 5 bases unmatched. Germline V gives CDR1 MNHEY, CDR2 SVGAGI. The CDR3 here is CASRRQGMNSPLHF. The CDR3 coding sequence is TGTGCCAGCAGAAGACAGGGGATGAATTCACCCCTCCACTTT.

V and J are TRBV4-3 and TRBJ2-1, with 14 bases fitting TRBD2. The V and J ends lost 0 bases and 2 bases, in that order; junction bases with no gene match: 9. CDR3 size: 20 residues. Germline V gives CDR1 LGHNA, CDR2 YSLEER. The CDR3 DNA sequence: TGCGCCAGCAGCCAAGATCCCGGGACTAGCGGGAGTGGGGCCTACAATGAGCAGTTCTTC. This gives the protein CASSQDPGTSGSGAYNEQFF.

The chain carries TRBV5-4 and TRBJ2-7; no definite D call. The CDR3 loop spans 14 amino acids. CDR1 and CDR2 from the germline V gene are SGHNT and YYREEE (reference sequence). V lost 0 bases and J lost 1, with 8 bases in between. CDR3 DNA: TGTGCCAGCAGCTTGGAAGGTAGTTCCTACGAGCAGTACTTC. Encoded protein: CASSLEGSSYEQYF.

This clone occurred a few times. CDR3 loop: CASSSAGELFF. The DNA of the CDR3 is TGTGCCAGCAGTTCAGCCGGGGAGCTGTTTTTT. The rearrangement links TRBV27 to TRBJ2-2; D ambiguous. The V gene lost 4 bases and the J gene lost 6 bases, with 3 bases spanning the gap. The CDR3 is 11 residues long. Germline CDR1 MNHEY, CDR2 SMNVEV (reference sequence).

V usage is TRBV7-8 and J usage is TRBJ2-5, with D possibly being TRBD1 (7 bases). This CDR3 is built from 17 residues. The ends were cut back, 8 bases at V and 2 bases at J, with 24 bases in the middle. Germline assignment: CDR1 SGHVS and CDR2 FQNEAQ. The CDR3 is CASRGTDTVRWQETQYF. The CDR3, as DNA: TGTGCCAGCCGGGGGACAGATACCGTCCGTTGGCAAGAGACCCAGTACTTC.

The V call is TRBV5-1, the J call TRBJ2-2; 7 bases line up with TRBD1. This CDR3 has 15 amino acids. With 0 bases clipped from V and 7 bases from J, the junction kept 6 bases outside the gene matches. Per germline, CDR1 SGHRS and CDR2 YFSETQ. The DNA of the CDR3 is TGCGCCAGCAGCTTGGAGGGGGCCCGGAACGGGGAGCTGTTTTTT. Translation: CASSLEGARNGELFF.

The genes are TRBV11-2 and TRBJ2-7; D ambiguous. This CDR3 spans 16 amino acids. CDR1 is SGHAT and CDR2 is FQNNGV in the germline V gene. With 0 bases removed from V and 3 bases from J, the gap between germline ends came to 15 bases. The CDR3 here is CASSLDLWAWNYEQYF. In DNA form, the CDR3 reads TGTGCCAGCAGCTTAGATTTGTGGGCCTGGAACTACGAGCAGTACTTC.

The chain carries TRBV7-9 and TRBJ1-3; TRBD1 aligns across 11 bases. The CDR3 contains 17 residues. Germline CDR1 reads SEHNR; CDR2 reads FQNEAQ (reference sequence). The trim removed 5 bases at V and 4 bases at J, leaving 10 bases unmatched. The CDR3, as DNA: TGTGCCAGCAGCACCGTCGGACAGGGGGCTGGGGGAAACACCATATATTTT. This encodes CASSTVGQGAGGNTIYF.

The chain links TRBV7-8 to TRBJ2-7; D perhaps matches TRBD2 (5 bases). The CDR3 has 16 residues. V was trimmed by 6 bases and J by 1 base, leaving 19 bases between them. Germline loops: CDR1 SGHVS, CDR2 FQNEAQ. The CDR3 bases are TGTGCCAGCAGTCCTACTCCCGGGATCACGTCCTACGAGCAGTACTTC. Translating gives CASSPTPGITSYEQYF.

The CDR3 nucleotides are TGTGCCAGCAGCCTAGAGCCTAGGGATGAGCAGTTCTTC. It yields the protein CASSLEPRDEQFF. The chain carries TRBV7-3 and TRBJ2-1; no clear D. V lost 5 bases, J lost 8 bases, and 13 bases lay in between. Per germline, CDR1 SGHTA and CDR2 FQGTGA. This CDR3 spans 13 amino acids.

The chain carries TRBV5-6 and TRBJ1-5; 7 bases align to TRBD1. Germline assignment: CDR1 SGHDT and CDR2 YYEEEE. The junction had 13 bases not matched to a gene; V was cut back by 5 bases and J by 2 bases. The CDR3 is 17 amino acids. The CDR3 sequence: CASRRFFQGDGNQPQHF. The CDR3 DNA follows: TGTGCCAGCAGAAGATTCTTTCAGGGGGACGGCAATCAGCCCCAGCATTTT.

V usage is TRBV19 and J usage is TRBJ2-3; 9 bases are shared with TRBD2. Per the germline V gene, CDR1 is LNHDA and CDR2 is SQIVND (reference sequence). J was trimmed by 3 bases and V by 8 bases; bases with no gene match: 6. There are 14 residues in the CDR3. DNA of the CDR3: TGTGCCAGTTCACTACTAGCGGGTACAGATACGCAGTATTTT. Amino acids: CASSLLAGTDTQYF.

In its sample, this clone was seen once. V is TRBV12-5 and J is TRBJ2-3, with TRBD2 matching 10 bases. The CDR3 consists of 14 residues. The germline V gene has CDR1 LGHNT and CDR2 FRNRAP. V lost 1 base and J lost 5; bases outside the gene matches: 0. The CDR3 sequence: CASGLGLAGDTQYF. CDR3 bases: TGTGCTAGTGGTTTGGGACTAGCGGGAGATACGCAGTATTTT.

This clone was counted a single time. V is TRBV2 and J is TRBJ1-3; 9 bases fit TRBD1. This CDR3 contains 15 residues. Germline trimming cut 7 bases from V and 0 bases from J; bases unmatched to any gene: 4. Germline CDR1 reads SNHLY; CDR2 reads FYNNEI. CDR3 protein: CASKPQGASGNTIYF. In DNA, the CDR3 is TGTGCCAGCAAGCCACAGGGGGCCTCTGGAAACACCATATATTTT.

This clone was seen only a few times. The rearrangement links TRBV2 to TRBJ1-1, with 8 positions matching TRBD1. J lost 5 bases, V lost 6 bases, and 8 bases had no gene match. The CDR3 contains 14 residues. Germline assignment: CDR1 SNHLY and CDR2 FYNNEI. CDR3 region: CASRIRQGMTEAFF. The CDR3 DNA is TGTGCCAGCAGAATCCGACAGGGGATGACTGAAGCTTTCTTT.

The chain has TRBV6-6 and TRBJ1-2; D unclear. Trimming shortened V by 4 bases and J by 4 bases, and 4 bases separated the two germline ends. This CDR3 region has 11 residues. Germline V gene data show CDR1 as MNHNY and CDR2 as SVGAGI (reference sequence). The CDR3 region has the DNA TGTGCCAGCAGTTTGATCTATGGCTACACCTTC. It is translated as CASSLIYGYTF.

This rearrangement joins TRBV2 to TRBJ2-5; D is perhaps TRBD2 (6 bases). Germline assignment: CDR1 SNHLY and CDR2 FYNNEI. The CDR3 consists of 14 residues. Trimming stripped 6 bases from V and 5 bases from J, with 16 bases between. The chain's CDR3 is CASSGTSLAETQYF. The CDR3 DNA is TGTGCCAGCAGCGGCACTAGCCTGGCCGAGACCCAGTACTTC.

The CDR3 sequence is CASSVAETDSYEQYF. CDR3 DNA: TGTGCCAGCAGCGTAGCTGAAACAGACTCCTACGAGCAGTACTTC. This chain connects TRBV9 to TRBJ2-7; unclear D gene. Trimming shortened V by 0 bases and J by 0 bases, and 10 bases separated the two germline ends. CDR3 length: 15 residues. Germline V CDR1 and CDR2: SGDLS, YYNGEE.

CDR3 nucleotides: TGTGCCAGCAGCTTACAACCTTCCGGGACAGACTACGAGCAGTACTTC. It translates to CASSLQPSGTDYEQYF. The chain uses TRBV7-9 and TRBJ2-7, with TRBD1 identical over 7 bases. Germline loops: CDR1 SEHNR, CDR2 FQNEAQ (reference sequence). The J segment lost 3 bases and the V segment lost 2 bases, leaving 10 bases of the junction unmatched. The CDR3 has 16 amino acids. The entire variable domain, with the rest obtained from reference TRBV7-9 and TRBJ2-7, is as follows: DTGVSQNPRHKITKRGQNVTFRCDPISEHNRLYWYRQTLGQGPEFLTYFQNEAQLEKSRLLSDRFSAERPKGSFSTLEIQRTEQGDSAMYLCASSLQPSGTDYEQYFGPGTRLTVT.

This clone has a handful of counts. J is TRBJ2-7 and V is TRBV28; 10 bases agree with TRBD2. Germline V CDR1 and CDR2: MDHEN, SYDVKM. The CDR3 covers 12 residues. The V segment lost 8 bases and the J segment 6 bases; nucleotides outside the gene matches: 4. The CDR3 bases are TGTGCCAGCGGTAGGACTAGCGGCGAGCAGTACTTC. As protein: CASGRTSGEQYF.